A single T cell receptor (beta chain) is shown here with its context. As yet, its antigen is unknown. The entry originates in a study of shared clonotypes between healthy human individuals. Germline lookup yields CDR1 MDHEN and CDR2 SYDVKM. This CDR3 region has 15 residues. Losses at the gene ends were 6 bases for V and 5 bases for J; bases not matched to a gene: 9. Whole-study findings and limits: Rarefaction analysis demonstrated incomplete sorted-subset sequencing notwithstanding large depth. With a handful of donors compared, about 5.2% of naive CD4 clonotypes were shared.

Using immunoSEQ multiplex PCR, the repertoire was profiled, and TCRdb retains in-frame clones only, with some absent. The table includes nearly 1 million clones, 76% detected once. The chain recombines TRBV28 with TRBJ2-4, with 8 positions matching TRBD1. The clonotype comes from a man younger than 30 in good health. The sequenced sample consisted of memory CD4+ T cells sorted from blood. Stated subset: CD45RA-negative fraction. CDR3 sequence: CASSPGGARENIQYF. The CDR3 DNA reads as TGTGCCAGCAGCCCAGGGGGCGCGAGGGAAAACATTCAGTACTTC.